The 19 T cell receptor beta chains reported below all come from one sample, sequenced in a study of control samples from healthy donors and cancer patients. Sequencing was performed with immunoSEQ multiplex PCR; in TCRdb, only in-frame clones are kept and a portion is missing. This sample contains under 200,000 clones. The material sequenced was blood. Receptors originate from a woman aged 25 to 45 in good health.

The rearrangement links TRBV5-4 to TRBJ2-1; D is perhaps TRBD1 or TRBD2 (6 bases each). CDR1 and CDR2 (germline): SGHNT, YYREEE (reference sequence). Trimming took off 0 bases at V and 9 bases at J, with 10 bases between the two ends. This CDR3 is built from 13 residues. In DNA, the CDR3 is TGTGCCAGCAGCTTGGAGGGGGGAGGTGAGCAGTTCTTC. Its translation is CASSLEGGGEQFF.

This chain uses TRBV3-1 (or the pseudogene TRBV3-2) with TRBJ2-2; D gene ambiguous. CDR1 LGHDT and CDR2 YNNKEL come from the germline V gene (reference sequence). The length of the CDR3 is 13 residues. V was clipped by 5 bases and J by 8 bases, with 12 bases between them. The CDR3 loop reads CASSSLGKGELFF. CDR3 DNA: TGTGCCAGCAGCAGCTTAGGCAAAGGGGAGCTGTTTTTT.

This chain links TRBV6-4 with TRBJ1-5; unclear D gene. This CDR3 has 14 amino acids. CDR1 and CDR2 from the germline V gene are MRHNA and SNTAGT. V was cut by 0 bases and J by 4 bases, with 7 bases left in between. The CDR3 DNA follows: TGTGCCAGCAGTGACTCGATCAGGAATCAGCCCCAGCATTTT. Residues: CASSDSIRNQPQHF.

This chain joins TRBV10-3 and TRBJ2-1, with D possibly being TRBD2 (5 bases). Trimming left V 8 bases short and J 4 bases short, with 12 bases between. This CDR3 contains 13 residues. Germline V lookup: CDR1 ENHRY, CDR2 SYGVKD. The CDR3 reads CAIGLDGYNEQFF. CDR3 sequence (DNA): TGTGCCATCGGACTGGACGGATACAATGAGCAGTTCTTC.

The chain carries TRBV27 and TRBJ2-2; D is ambiguous. Trimming pared 6 bases from V and 1 base from J, leaving 9 bases between. The CDR3 sequence is 14 residues long. Germline V CDR1 and CDR2: MNHEY, SMNVEV (reference sequence). The CDR3 region is CASRSELNTGELFF. CDR3 coding DNA: TGTGCCAGCAGATCGGAATTGAACACCGGGGAGCTGTTTTTT.

This chain connects TRBV19 to TRBJ2-1; tentatively, D is TRBD1 (5 bases). Trimming removed 10 bases at V and 8 bases at J, with 12 bases between. CDR3 length: 11 amino acids. The germline V gene has CDR1 LNHDA and CDR2 SQIVND (reference sequence). CDR3 residues: CATRQGHEQFF. The CDR3 DNA reads TGTGCCACTCGTCAGGGCCATGAGCAGTTCTTC.

J is TRBJ2-5 and V is TRBV11-2, with a weak D call TRBD1 (6 bases). V lost 2 bases and J 0 bases, leaving 10 bases between the germline ends. The CDR3 length is 15 residues. Germline CDR1 SGHAT, CDR2 FQNNGV. The CDR3 DNA follows: TGTGCCAGCAGCTTATGGACAGCAAACCAAGAGACCCAGTACTTC. As protein: CASSLWTANQETQYF.

V gene TRBV5-6 combines with J gene TRBJ1-2; D is perhaps TRBD1 (5 bases). The CDR3 loop spans 15 amino acids. Germline CDR1 is SGHDT and CDR2 is YYEEEE. Trimming took off 4 bases at V and 8 bases at J, with 21 bases between the two ends. Written as DNA, the CDR3 is TGTGCCAGCAGCCCCCGAACTGCAGGGTTAGGGGGCTACACCTTC. This gives the protein CASSPRTAGLGGYTF.

The chain joins TRBV28 to TRBJ1-6, with D perhaps matching TRBD1 (6 bases). This CDR3 is 15 amino acids long. V was pared by 3 bases and J by 9 bases, with 15 bases between. The germline V gene encodes CDR1 MDHEN and CDR2 SYDVKM. This CDR3 is CASSLGGRVVSPLHF. CDR3 coding DNA: TGTGCCAGCAGTTTGGGGGGCAGGGTGGTTTCACCCCTCCACTTT.

The chain joins TRBV28 to TRBJ1-5; D is unresolved. Germline V gives CDR1 MDHEN, CDR2 SYDVKM. V lost 7 bases to trimming and J lost 0 bases, with 7 bases between them. The CDR3 contains 13 residues. CDR3 DNA: TGTGCCAGCAACCTTATTAGCAATCAGCCCCAGCATTTT. It yields the protein CASNLISNQPQHF.

CDR3 loop: CASSQVTGEYGYTF. The CDR3 DNA sequence: TGTGCCAGCAGCCAAGTTACAGGGGAGTATGGCTACACCTTC. The V call is TRBV3-1 (or the pseudogene TRBV3-2), the J call TRBJ1-2; TRBD1 matches 7 bases. The CDR3 totals 14 residues. CDR1 and CDR2 from the germline V gene are LGHDT and YNNKEL (reference sequence). The junction had 4 bases not matched to a gene; V was cut back by 1 base and J by 5 bases.

The rearrangement uses TRBV2 and TRBJ1-4; 7 nucleotides align to TRBD1. V was clipped by 6 bases and J by 7 bases; unmatched bases: 11. CDR3 size: 15 residues. The germline CDR1 and CDR2 sequences are SNHLY and FYNNEI. CDR3 sequence reads: CASRLQGSGGEKLFF. The CDR3, as DNA: TGTGCCAGCAGACTACAGGGGTCGGGCGGTGAAAAACTGTTTTTT.

The J gene is TRBJ2-6, the V gene TRBV5-1; a weak D match, TRBD2 (5 bases). The germline V gene has CDR1 SGHRS and CDR2 YFSETQ. The V end lost 1 base, the J end lost 2 bases, and 7 bases lay between the germline ends. This CDR3 has 15 residues. The CDR3 DNA follows: TGCGCCAGCAGCTTGTCGGGGACTGGGGCCAACGTCCTGACTTTC. As protein: CASSLSGTGANVLTF.

V gene TRBV6-5 combines with J gene TRBJ1-6; the match to TRBD1 covers 8 bases. The V gene end was trimmed by 7 bases and the J gene end by 9 bases; junction bases not matched to a gene: 5. The CDR3 contains 13 residues. The germline V gene encodes CDR1 MNHEY and CDR2 SVGAGI. The CDR3 is CASTDRDISPLHF. DNA of the CDR3: TGTGCCAGCACGGACAGGGACATTTCACCCCTCCACTTT.

V usage is TRBV6-1 and J usage is TRBJ1-5; D unclear. Germline V gene lookup returns CDR1 MNHNS and CDR2 SASEGT. The CDR3 length is 16 residues. V was pared by 2 bases and J by 7 bases, with 18 bases between. CDR3 bases: TGTGCCAGCAGTGAAAGGGAAGGTTGGGGTGGACAGCCCCAGCATTTT. Protein sequence: CASSEREGWGGQPQHF.

The rearrangement links TRBV9 to TRBJ2-1, with D perhaps matching TRBD1 or TRBD2 (5 bases each). V lost 0 bases to trimming and J lost 13 bases, with 20 bases between them. The germline V gene has CDR1 SGDLS and CDR2 YYNGEE. The length of the CDR3 is 15 residues. In DNA, the CDR3 is TGTGCCAGCAGCGTAGGGAGACTACCACCCGGGGCTCAGTTCTTC. It translates to CASSVGRLPPGAQFF.

The chain has TRBV2 and TRBJ1-2; D is undetermined. Deletions cut 6 bases from V and 3 bases from J, with 11 bases between. Germline CDR1 SNHLY, CDR2 FYNNEI. This CDR3 has 13 residues. DNA for the CDR3: TGTGCCAGCAGGGTGGCGGGAGACTATGGCTACACCTTC. It is translated as CASRVAGDYGYTF.

The chain is built from TRBV6-5 and TRBJ1-2, with D possibly TRBD1 on 5 matching bases. V was pared by 2 bases and J by 4 bases, with 11 bases between. Germline CDR1 and CDR2: MNHEY and SVGAGI. The CDR3 totals 14 residues. CDR3 amino acids: CASSYGGEGYGYTF. The CDR3 coding sequence is TGTGCCAGCAGTTACGGGGGGGAGGGCTATGGCTACACCTTC.

This chain uses TRBV7-2 with TRBJ1-1; 9 bases are a match to TRBD1. The V gene end was trimmed by 5 bases and the J gene end by 11 bases; junction bases not matched to a gene: 15. Germline CDR1 and CDR2: SGHTA and FQGNSA. This CDR3 has 15 amino acids. CDR3 amino acids: CASSHGSTGGFEAFF. CDR3 DNA sequence: TGTGCCAGCAGCCATGGCAGCACAGGGGGCTTTGAGGCTTTCTTT.